These 25 T cell receptor beta chains came from one sample sequenced in a study of shared clonotypes between healthy human individuals. Measured with immunoSEQ multiplex PCR; TCRdb has only the in-frame clones, and not every one. The repertoire holds 2,500,000 or so clones, with roughly 93% as singletons. Sequencing was carried out using naive CD4+ T cells from PBMCs. This sample's subset: CD45RA+ positively selected. The receptors were gathered from a man aged 18 to 29 in good health. Some clones in this sample may be carry-over from other donors' samples.

The V gene is TRBV5-4, the J gene TRBJ1-3; D perhaps matches TRBD1 (5 bases). Trimming stripped 4 bases from V and 2 bases from J, with 10 bases between. CDR1 SGHNT and CDR2 YYREEE come from the germline V gene (reference sequence). The CDR3 sequence is 14 residues long. The CDR3 nucleotides read TGTGCCAGCAGCATCGGGACTACTGGAAACACCATATATTTT. As protein: CASSIGTTGNTIYF.

The V and J genes are TRBV15 and TRBJ2-3; D possibly corresponds to TRBD2 (5 bases). V was trimmed by 1 base and J by 0 bases, leaving 8 bases between them. CDR1 is LNHNV and CDR2 is YYDKDF in the germline V gene (reference sequence). The CDR3 sequence is 15 residues long. DNA of the CDR3: TGTGCCACCAGCAGAGGCCAGCGGAGCACAGATACGCAGTATTTT. The encoded protein is CATSRGQRSTDTQYF.

The rearrangement uses TRBV6-5 and TRBJ2-7, with D possibly being TRBD2 (7 bases). The CDR3 contains 14 residues. Germline-derived CDR1 and CDR2 are MNHEY and SVGAGI. Trimming took 6 bases from V and 0 from J, leaving 12 bases between them. DNA for the CDR3: TGTGCCAGCAGGGGGGGGCCCAGCTCCTACGAGCAGTACTTC. Its protein product is CASRGGPSSYEQYF.

The chain joins TRBV9 to TRBJ2-2; D remains unclear. The CDR3 is made up of 13 amino acids. Germline lookup yields CDR1 SGDLS and CDR2 YYNGEE. The V gene lost 1 base and the J gene lost 4 bases, with 5 bases spanning the gap. CDR3 residues: CASSVYVTGELFF. The CDR3 DNA follows: TGTGCCAGCAGCGTATATGTCACCGGGGAGCTGTTTTTT.

V is TRBV7-9 and J is TRBJ2-3; 9 bases are shared with TRBD2. The germline V gene encodes CDR1 SEHNR and CDR2 FQNEAQ (reference sequence). The V segment lost 7 bases and the J segment 2 bases; nucleotides outside the gene matches: 10. The CDR3 totals 16 residues. CDR3 sequence: CASNPPSGALTDTQYF. The CDR3, as DNA: TGTGCCAGCAACCCTCCTAGCGGGGCCCTCACAGATACGCAGTATTTT.

Remarks on this clone: This sample includes further DNA sequences coding for the same CDR3. The J gene is TRBJ2-5, the V gene TRBV6-5; the D is unclear. CDR1 and CDR2 (germline): MNHEY, SVGAGI. Trimming removed 0 bases at V and 5 bases at J, with 7 bases between. The CDR3 runs 13 residues. Here the CDR3 reads CASSYSTSETQYF. The CDR3 nucleotides read TGTGCCAGCAGTTACTCGACTTCGGAGACCCAGTACTTC.

The chain is built from TRBV5-6 and TRBJ1-5, with no clear D. Germline CDR1 and CDR2: SGHDT and YYEEEE. The CDR3 spans 13 residues. V lost 2 bases and J lost 5, with 8 bases in between. In DNA form, the CDR3 reads TGTGCCAGCAGCTTATCCAGTTATCAGCCCCAGCATTTT. Protein sequence: CASSLSSYQPQHF. The full variable domain, in which reference TRBV5-6 and TRBJ1-5 provide the parts outside the CDR3, is DAGVTQSPTHLIKTRGQQVTLRCSPKSGHDTVSWYQQALGQGPQFIFQYYEEEERQRGNFPDRFSGHQFPNYSSELNVNALLLGDSALYLCASSLSSYQPQHFGDGTRLSIL.

This clone has a single count. DNA for the CDR3: TGTGCCAGCAGCTTCAGTCTACTCCAAGAGACCCAGTACTTC. Amino acids: CASSFSLLQETQYF. The chain recombines TRBV7-9 with TRBJ2-5; D gene ambiguous. V shed 3 bases and J shed 1 base, with 9 bases lying between them. Germline-derived CDR1 and CDR2 are SEHNR and FQNEAQ (reference sequence). The CDR3 extends over 14 amino acids.

The chain is built from TRBV7-3 and TRBJ1-1; D not resolved. V lost 3 bases to trimming and J lost 2 bases, with 13 bases between them. CDR3 length: 15 residues. The germline V gene has CDR1 SGHTA and CDR2 FQGTGA. The CDR3 DNA is TGTGCCAGCAGCTTGGCGCAGTATAGAAACACTGAAGCTTTCTTT. This encodes CASSLAQYRNTEAFF.

In its sample, this clone was seen a few times. V and J are TRBV5-1 and TRBJ2-1; TRBD1 might be the D (6 bases). This CDR3 is 15 amino acids long. CDR1 and CDR2 (germline): SGHRS, YFSETQ. V was trimmed by 4 bases and J by 0 bases, leaving 11 bases between them. The CDR3 DNA reads as TGCGCCAGCAGCACAGGACAGAGCTCCTACAATGAGCAGTTCTTC. The encoded protein is CASSTGQSSYNEQFF.

J is TRBJ1-1 and V is TRBV28, with D possibly TRBD1 on 5 matching bases. The ends were cut back, 6 bases at V and 1 base at J, with 12 bases in the middle. Germline values: CDR1 MDHEN, CDR2 SYDVKM. The CDR3 is made up of 14 amino acids. In nucleotides, the CDR3 is TGTGCCAGCAGCACGGGGCGGCGGAACACTGAAGCTTTCTTT. As protein: CASSTGRRNTEAFF.

The genes are TRBV4-2 and TRBJ2-7, with 14 bases lining up with TRBD2. Germline V CDR1 and CDR2: LGHNA, YNFKEQ. The junction had 6 bases not matched to a gene; V was cut back by 0 bases and J by 8 bases. The CDR3 runs 16 residues. CDR3 sequence reads: CASSQDRLAGGLKQYF. The CDR3 nucleotides are TGTGCCAGCAGCCAAGATCGACTAGCGGGAGGGCTTAAGCAGTACTTC.

The chain links TRBV6-6 to TRBJ1-5, with TRBD1 matching over 9 bases. From germline, CDR1 is MNHNY and CDR2 SVGAGI (reference sequence). The CDR3 totals 15 residues. The V gene end was trimmed by 5 bases and the J gene end by 3 bases; junction bases not matched to a gene: 5. CDR3 loop: CASSPGQGYNQPQHF. The CDR3 DNA reads TGTGCCAGCAGTCCGGGACAGGGTTACAATCAGCCCCAGCATTTT.

The V gene is TRBV7-9, the J gene TRBJ1-4; no reliable D call. V was pared by 5 bases and J by 8 bases, with 15 bases between. The CDR3 has 14 amino acids. Per germline, CDR1 SEHNR and CDR2 FQNEAQ (reference sequence). This CDR3 reads CASSPLWVYEKLFF. The CDR3, as DNA: TGTGCCAGCAGCCCACTATGGGTTTACGAAAAACTGTTTTTT.

The CDR3 reads CASSPPEGLRTGEKLFF. In DNA form, the CDR3 reads TGTGCCAGCTCACCCCCAGAGGGGCTTCGAACTGGTGAAAAACTGTTTTTT. V and J are TRBV18 and TRBJ1-4, with D possibly matching TRBD1 (5 bases). Per germline, CDR1 KGHSH and CDR2 LQKENI. This CDR3 is 17 amino acids long. The V end was cut by 3 bases, the J end by 7 bases, with 21 bases between. Filled out from reference TRBV18 and TRBJ1-4, the complete variable domain reads NAGVMQNPRHLVRRRGQEARLRCSPMKGHSHVYWYRQLPEEGLKFMVYLQKENIIDESGMPKERFSAEFPKEGPSILRIQQVVRGDSAAYFCASSPPEGLRTGEKLFFGSGTQLSVL.

The chain recombines TRBV5-4 with TRBJ2-5; TRBD1 matches 9 bases. The V segment lost 4 bases and the J segment 0 bases; nucleotides outside the gene matches: 4. Germline V lookup: CDR1 SGHNT, CDR2 YYREEE (reference sequence). The CDR3 is 15 residues long. CDR3 nucleotides: TGTGCCAGCAGCCCGACAGGGGGGTACCAAGAGACCCAGTACTTC. Translation: CASSPTGGYQETQYF.

The chain uses TRBV7-9 and TRBJ1-6; tentatively, D is TRBD1 (6 bases). The CDR3 sequence is 16 residues long. Per germline, CDR1 SEHNR and CDR2 FQNEAQ (reference sequence). V gave up 0 bases and J gave up 6 bases, with 12 bases separating them. Written as DNA, the CDR3 is TGTGCCAGCAGCTTAGCTTATGGCAGGGGTAATTCACCCCTCCACTTT. This codes for CASSLAYGRGNSPLHF.

The rearrangement links TRBV11-3 to TRBJ2-1; D assignment may be TRBD1 or TRBD2 (6 bases each). Trimming shortened V by 5 bases and J by 7 bases, and 15 bases separated the two germline ends. Germline V gene data show CDR1 as SGHNT and CDR2 as YENEEA. The length of the CDR3 is 14 residues. CDR3: CASSQGGSGNEQFF. The CDR3 coding sequence is TGTGCCAGCAGCCAAGGGGGGAGTGGGAATGAGCAGTTCTTC.

This clone was recorded only once. This sequence joins TRBV5-1 and TRBJ2-3; tentatively, D is TRBD2 (5 bases). This CDR3 comprises 14 residues. V shed 2 bases and J shed 3 bases, with 10 bases lying between them. The germline CDR1 and CDR2 sequences are SGHRS and YFSETQ. The CDR3 loop reads CASSFYSGTDTQYF. The CDR3 DNA reads TGCGCCAGCAGCTTCTACAGCGGAACAGATACGCAGTATTTT.

The rearrangement uses TRBV29-1 and TRBJ1-2, with D possibly TRBD1 on 5 matching bases. CDR1 and CDR2 from the germline V gene are SQVTM and ANQGSEA. The ends were cut back, 1 base at V and 4 bases at J, with 28 bases in the middle. The CDR3 length is 19 residues. The CDR3 sequence: CSVEVWVGSRAGYGYGYTF. The CDR3 DNA follows: TGCAGCGTTGAAGTTTGGGTGGGGAGCAGGGCTGGATACGGCTATGGCTACACCTTC.

The chain links TRBV7-9 to TRBJ1-4; 9 nucleotides match TRBD1. The CDR3 extends over 14 amino acids. Trimming cost V 5 bases and J 8 bases; bases outside gene matches: 6. CDR1 SEHNR and CDR2 FQNEAQ come from the germline V gene (reference sequence). The CDR3 loop is CASSGRTGVEKLFF. As DNA, the CDR3 is TGTGCCAGCAGCGGACGGACAGGGGTAGAAAAACTGTTTTTT.

The gene calls are TRBV30 and TRBJ2-7, with D perhaps matching TRBD2 (6 bases). The CDR3 length is 18 residues. With 0 bases removed from V and 4 bases from J, the gap between germline ends came to 25 bases. Germline CDR1 reads GTSNPN; CDR2 reads SVGIG (reference sequence). CDR3 residues: CAWSVLELRDSTFYEQYF. The DNA of the CDR3 is TGTGCCTGGAGTGTACTAGAATTGAGGGACTCCACTTTTTACGAGCAGTACTTC.

This clone was detected once. The chain is built from TRBV14 and TRBJ1-2; D may be TRBD1 (5 bases). Trimming left V 1 base short and J 5 bases short, with 11 bases between. This CDR3 has 14 amino acids. Germline values: CDR1 SGHDN, CDR2 FVKESK. The chain's CDR3 is CASSQAIGVYGYTF. The DNA of the CDR3 is TGTGCCAGCAGCCAAGCCATAGGGGTTTATGGCTACACCTTC.

As regards this clone: Other DNA variants within this sample encode the same CDR3. This chain uses TRBV18 with TRBJ2-1, with no clear D. Trimming took 3 bases from V and 0 from J, leaving 6 bases between them. This CDR3 is 14 amino acids long. Looked up from germline, CDR1 is KGHSH and CDR2 is LQKENI. CDR3: CASSPTRSYNEQFF. The CDR3 DNA reads as TGTGCCAGCTCACCCACGCGCTCCTACAATGAGCAGTTCTTC.

The chain has TRBV5-5 and TRBJ2-7; 7 nucleotides match TRBD1. Per germline, CDR1 SGHKS and CDR2 YYEKEE (reference sequence). V gave up 1 base and J gave up 2 bases; unmatched junction bases: 6. This CDR3 comprises 15 residues. The CDR3 protein is CASSLSGQGAYEQYF. DNA of the CDR3: TGTGCCAGCAGCTTGTCCGGGCAGGGGGCCTACGAGCAGTACTTC. Full variable domain (missing parts from reference TRBV5-5 and TRBJ2-7): DAGVTQSPTHLIKTRGQQVTLRCSPISGHKSVSWYQQVLGQGPQFIFQYYEKEERGRGNFPDRFSARQFPNYSSELNVNALLLGDSALYLCASSLSGQGAYEQYFGPGTRLTVT.